This is a list of T cell receptor beta chains from one sample in a study of T-cell reconstitution after alpha-beta-depleted transplantation in children. TCRdb re-derived calls from the PCR reads in MiXCR, one entry per CDR3 protein. The table has some 550,000 distinct CDR3 sequences, roughly 24% seen once. The sequencing here drew on PBMCs, mostly from graft donor cells, taken 360 days after TCRalphabeta/CD19-depleted stem cell transplant. Receptors originate from a boy under three years old who had a stem cell transplant for acute myeloid leukemia, so the T cells may come from the graft donor. Both conserved end residues are part of each CDR3. The order of the fields is CDR3 length, V gene, J gene, CDR3 protein.

length: 15; V: TRBV12-3/TRBV12-4; J: TRBJ1-3; CDR3: CASSPGGASGNTIYF
length: 15; V: TRBV6-5; J: TRBJ1-1; CDR3: CASSYSTGAITEAFF
length: 15; V: TRBV3-1; J: TRBJ1-1; CDR3: CASSRYVGLGTEAFF
length: 12; V: TRBV14; J: TRBJ2-3; CDR3: CASSQEGNQQYF
length: 13; V: TRBV24-1; J: TRBJ2-5; CDR3: CATSAAGEETQYF
length: 15; V: TRBV27; J: TRBJ2-3; CDR3: CATGIPGQGPDTQYF
length: 11; V: TRBV25-1; J: TRBJ1-2; CDR3: CASGQGDGYTF
length: 14; V: TRBV27; J: TRBJ1-5; CDR3: CASAGGRWDQPQHF
length: 16; V: TRBV3-1; J: TRBJ1-6; CDR3: CASSPQGAQGNSPLHF
length: 15; V: TRBV4-2; J: TRBJ2-6; CDR3: CASSQRAVGANVLTF
length: 13; V: TRBV20-1; J: TRBJ2-5; CDR3: CSATGQGQETQYF
length: 14; V: TRBV3-1; J: TRBJ2-1; CDR3: CASSQASLYNEQFF
length: 15; V: TRBV5-8; J: TRBJ1-1; CDR3: CASRTSGRTGTEAFF